This T cell receptor beta chain was identified in a study of blood T cells in healthy people across ages. Study results and limitations: Per million T cells, TCR beta diversity dropped about linearly as age rose.

Germline loops: CDR1 DFQATT, CDR2 SNEGSKA (reference sequence). The CDR3 spans 12 residues. Combining a sample-barcoded 5' primer with a J-beta primer mix, a second PCR ran for about 7 to 11 cycles. TCRdb itself ran the 5' RACE reads through MiXCR, one entry per CDR3 protein. The sample records hundreds of thousands of distinct CDR3 sequences, roughly two fifths being singletons. Points on this clonotype: The antigen is not known. The junction shows a germline mismatch at one end, possibly a read error.

Sequenced sample: blood. The V call is TRBV20-1, the J call TRBJ2-7, with D unresolved. This clonotype was sampled from a woman in her sixties or seventies in good health. The CDR3 DNA reads TGCGGAGCCACACAAAGCTCCTACGGGCAGTACTTC. Protein: CGATQSSYGQYF.